Shown below are 21 T cell receptor beta chains from a single sample sequenced in a study of blood T cell repertoires in COVID-19. The protocol was immunoSEQ multiplex PCR, while the TCRdb copy is restricted to in-frame clones and leaves out a portion. The table includes about 300,000 clones, 85% to 90% detected once. Sequenced: PBMCs or T cells enriched from blood (not recorded which). The receptors here all came from a woman younger than 30 who had recovered from COVID-19.

V is TRBV7-9 and J is TRBJ2-3; a possible D gene is TRBD1 (7 bases). The V gene lost 6 bases and the J gene lost 3 bases, with 19 bases spanning the gap. CDR3 length: 16 amino acids. The germline V gene has CDR1 SEHNR and CDR2 FQNEAQ (reference sequence). Here the CDR3 DNA reads TGTGCCAGCAGACAGGGGCGGGGCATTTATACAGATACGCAGTATTTT. It is translated as CASRQGRGIYTDTQYF.

The J gene is TRBJ1-1, the V gene TRBV28; the D gene is possibly TRBD1 (5 bases). V lost 2 bases to trimming and J lost 10 bases, with 11 bases between them. Germline V gives CDR1 MDHEN, CDR2 SYDVKM. The CDR3 length is 12 residues. The CDR3 coding sequence is TGTGCCAGCAGTTTACAGGGTAATCGAGCTTTCTTT. This gives the protein CASSLQGNRAFF.

The chain recombines TRBV20-1 with TRBJ2-1; 9 nucleotides match TRBD2. CDR3 length: 15 amino acids. V trimming: 3 bases; J trimming: 4 bases; junction bases outside the gene matches: 7. CDR1 and CDR2 from the germline V gene are DFQATT and SNEGSKA (reference sequence). The CDR3 DNA reads TGCAGTGCTAGTGGAACACTAGCGGGTTACAATGAGCAGTTCTTC. It yields the protein CSASGTLAGYNEQFF.

The V call is TRBV4-2, the J call TRBJ1-3; 7 bases are shared with TRBD1. After removal of 2 bases from V and 0 bases from J, the junction contained 16 bases not matched to a gene. This CDR3 contains 20 residues. The germline CDR1 and CDR2 sequences are LGHNA and YNFKEQ. The CDR3: CASSQSPGRGGLSSGNTIYF. In nucleotides, the CDR3 is TGTGCCAGCAGCCAATCGCCCGGGAGAGGGGGCCTCAGCTCTGGAAACACCATATATTTT.

CDR3 amino acids: CASRGTGVGPQHF. DNA for the CDR3: TGTGCCAGCAGGGGGACAGGGGTCGGTCCCCAGCATTTT. The chain joins TRBV2 to TRBJ1-5, with 10 bases matching TRBD1. Looked up from germline, CDR1 is SNHLY and CDR2 is FYNNEI. J lost 10 bases, V lost 6 bases, and 6 bases had no gene match. The CDR3 runs to 13 residues.

Ten or more counts support this clone. J is TRBJ1-2 and V is TRBV28; 8 bases fit TRBD1. In germline, CDR1 is MDHEN, CDR2 SYDVKM. V shed 5 bases and J 2 bases; nucleotides not matched to a gene: 4. The length of the CDR3 is 14 residues. The DNA of the CDR3 is TGTGCCAGCAGTGCCGGGACAGGAAACTATGGCTACACCTTC. This codes for CASSAGTGNYGYTF.

CDR3 sequence reads: CASRGGAHTDTQYF. The CDR3 DNA follows: TGCGCCTCTCGTGGGGGGGCTCACACAGATACGCAGTATTTT. This rearrangement joins TRBV5-1 to TRBJ2-3; possibly TRBD2 for D (7 bases). Germline-derived CDR1 and CDR2 are SGHRS and YFSETQ. The V gene lost 10 bases and the J gene lost 2 bases, with 17 bases spanning the gap. CDR3 length: 14 residues.

The rearrangement links TRBV9 to TRBJ1-2; D may be TRBD1 (5 bases). V was clipped by 0 bases and J by 2 bases, with 17 bases between them. This CDR3 has 17 residues. Germline-derived CDR1 and CDR2 are SGDLS and YYNGEE. DNA for the CDR3: TGTGCCAGCAGCGTAGAGATTGCGCCGGGGGGAAACTATGGCTACACCTTC. Amino acid sequence: CASSVEIAPGGNYGYTF.

This chain connects TRBV6-5 to TRBJ1-1; D perhaps matches TRBD1 (5 bases). The CDR3 is made up of 15 amino acids. Trimming cost V 0 bases and J 4 bases, with 12 bases left between them. The germline V gene encodes CDR1 MNHEY and CDR2 SVGAGI. The CDR3 DNA reads as TGTGCCAGCAGTTACTCGACCGACAGCCGCACTGAAGCTTTCTTT. Its translation: CASSYSTDSRTEAFF.

The chain joins TRBV2 to TRBJ2-7; 9 bases align to TRBD1. This CDR3 is 14 amino acids long. Germline V gene sequence: CDR1 SNHLY, CDR2 FYNNEI. The trim removed 10 bases at V and 4 bases at J, leaving 11 bases unmatched. The CDR3 DNA reads as TGTGCCACCATCCTACAGGGGGCCGTTTACGAGCAGTACTTC. This codes for CATILQGAVYEQYF. The full variable domain, rest sourced from reference TRBV2 and TRBJ2-7, is EPEVTQTPSHQVTQMGQEVILRCVPISNHLYFYWYRQILGQKVEFLVSFYNNEISEKSEIFDDQFSVERPDGSNFTLKIRSTKLEDSAMYFCATILQGAVYEQYFGPGTRLTVT.

The V gene is TRBV5-1, the J gene TRBJ2-6; possible D gene TRBD2, 5 bases. Germline CDR1 SGHRS, CDR2 YFSETQ. V was pared by 4 bases and J by 3 bases, with 14 bases between. CDR3 size: 16 residues. CDR3 loop: CASSPPGSSGANVLTF. CDR3 sequence (DNA): TGCGCCAGCAGCCCCCCGGGGAGCAGTGGGGCCAACGTCCTGACTTTC.

The chain uses TRBV10-3 and TRBJ1-1; weak D call: TRBD1 (5 bases). The V end was cut by 6 bases, the J end by 4 bases, with 6 bases between. The germline V gene has CDR1 ENHRY and CDR2 SYGVKD. The CDR3 has 11 amino acids. The CDR3 reads CAISQGTEAFF. The CDR3 DNA is TGTGCCATCAGCCAGGGCACTGAAGCTTTCTTT.

V and J are TRBV5-8 and TRBJ2-3, with 10 nucleotides matching TRBD2. CDR3 length: 16 residues. With 2 bases clipped from V and 0 bases from J, the junction kept 3 bases outside the gene matches. Germline V gene sequence: CDR1 SGHTS, CDR2 YDEGEE. CDR3 sequence: CASSLSTSGSTDTQYF. DNA of the CDR3: TGTGCCAGCAGCTTATCGACTAGCGGGAGCACAGATACGCAGTATTTT.

This chain connects TRBV29-1 to TRBJ1-4, with 8 bases matching TRBD1. V was clipped by 7 bases and J by 7 bases; unmatched bases: 5. The CDR3 loop spans 12 amino acids. Germline values: CDR1 SQVTM, CDR2 ANQGSEA. Written as DNA, the CDR3 is TGCAGCGGCGGACAGGGTAGTGAAAAACTGTTTTTT. Translating gives CSGGQGSEKLFF.

The CDR3 DNA is TGTGCCAGCAGTTTGACAGCGAACACTGAAGCTTTCTTT. Residues: CASSLTANTEAFF. This sequence joins TRBV6-4 and TRBJ1-1; a weak D match, TRBD1 (5 bases). Germline V lookup: CDR1 MRHNA, CDR2 SNTAGT. Trimming took off 5 bases at V and 1 base at J, with 8 bases between the two ends. This CDR3 has 13 residues.

CDR3 region: CASSLDVGDEQFF. DNA for the CDR3: TGCGCCAGCAGCTTGGATGTGGGCGATGAGCAGTTCTTC. This chain uses TRBV5-1 with TRBJ2-1, with D unresolved. V lost 0 bases to trimming and J lost 8 bases, with 9 bases between them. The CDR3 runs 13 residues. Germline CDR1 is SGHRS and CDR2 is YFSETQ.

The chain recombines TRBV28 with TRBJ1-2, with D unresolved. The CDR3 is 12 residues long. The V end was cut by 8 bases, the J end by 4 bases, with 11 bases between. Germline CDR1 is MDHEN and CDR2 is SYDVKM. The CDR3, as DNA: TGTGCCAGCGGCTTGGCCTCCTATGGCTACACCTTC. It yields the protein CASGLASYGYTF.

V is TRBV19 and J is TRBJ1-2; TRBD1 matches at 10 bases. Germline CDR1 is LNHDA and CDR2 is SQIVND (reference sequence). The CDR3 totals 14 residues. V shed 6 bases and J 7 bases; nucleotides not matched to a gene: 8. The CDR3 DNA is TGTGCCAGTAGAGATGGGACAGGGGCAGGTGGCTACACCTTC. It translates to CASRDGTGAGGYTF.

The V gene is TRBV4-1, the J gene TRBJ1-3, with 11 bases identical to TRBD1. The CDR3 consists of 14 residues. Germline values: CDR1 MGHRA, CDR2 YSYEKL. The V segment lost 6 bases and the J segment 4 bases; nucleotides outside the gene matches: 2. CDR3 DNA sequence: TGCGCCAGCAGGGACAGGGGGCTCGGAAACACCATATATTTT. Protein: CASRDRGLGNTIYF.

This clone was detected ten times or more. V and J are TRBV25-1 and TRBJ1-1; D is unclear. This CDR3 is 13 amino acids long. The germline CDR1 and CDR2 sequences are MGHDK and SYGVNS. Between the trimmed V and J ends, which lost 5 bases and 0 bases, there was a span of 7 bases. CDR3 residues: CASSSYMNTEAFF. In DNA form, the CDR3 reads TGTGCCAGCAGTTCTTACATGAACACTGAAGCTTTCTTT.

This sequence joins TRBV7-8 and TRBJ2-1, with TRBD2 matching over 7 bases. This CDR3 region has 15 residues. The junction had 6 bases not matched to a gene; V was cut back by 3 bases and J by 4 bases. Germline CDR1 and CDR2: SGHVS and FQNEAQ. CDR3 sequence reads: CASSFPSGMYNEQFF. The CDR3 nucleotides read TGTGCCAGCAGCTTTCCTAGCGGCATGTACAATGAGCAGTTCTTC.